The T cell receptor beta chain under discussion was sequenced for a study of T cells in narcolepsy. Study-level background: Patients with NT1 or NT2 and healthy control donors were enrolled. Study-level findings and limits: HCRT-specific and TRIB2-specific autoreactive clonotypes appeared among same-patient CSF and blood CD4+ clonotypes. In some patient and control memory CD4+ samples, autoreactive clones were absent. Reportedly, autoreactive clonotypes were serially detected in patients' blood but not controls'.

A word on this clone: Its antigen is unidentified.

There are 15 residues in the CDR3. CDR1 KGHSY and CDR2 FQNENV come from the germline V gene. Trimming removed 0 bases from V and 4 bases from J, with 10 bases in between. Measured with immunoSEQ multiplex PCR; TCRdb has only the in-frame clones, and not every one. Of fewer than 35,000 clones in the sample, about four fifths were seen once. V usage is TRBV16 and J usage is TRBJ1-5; D perhaps matches TRBD1 (6 bases). This TCR came from a human donor with narcolepsy. The sequenced sample consisted of CD45RA- memory CD4+ T cells from PBMCs. The CDR3 bases are TGTGCCAGCAGCCAATCAGGACAGAGTAATCAGCCCCAGCATTTT. Its translation is CASSQSGQSNQPQHF.